This T cell receptor (beta chain) was found in a study of early T cells in non-severe SARS-CoV-2 infection. Study details: The input, bulk RNA from unsorted whole blood, was sequenced, and chains were unpaired.

The CDR3 consists of 16 residues. Germline V gene lookup returns CDR1 SGHNT and CDR2 YYREEE (reference sequence). V was clipped by 4 bases and J by 0 bases, with 17 bases between them. With regard to this clonotype: Its target is unknown.

Study-wide results and limits: VDJdb matches were skewed toward anti-spike CD8 T cell responses.

Individual cDNA molecules received unique molecular identifiers. TCRdb ran MiXCR on the 5' RACE reads and lists one entry per CDR3 protein. The table includes roughly 36,000 distinct CDR3 sequences, approximately 5.3% detected once. The chain recombines TRBV5-4 with TRBJ2-7; TRBD2 is a possible D gene (6 bases). The sequence was collected from an adult who was a healthcare worker with PCR-confirmed SARS-CoV-2 infection or an uninfected control (not recorded which). Sequencing input: whole blood. CDR3 nucleotide sequence: TGTGCCAGCAGCCCTTCCGGACTACAGAGCTCCTACGAGCAGTACTTC. This codes for CASSPSGLQSSYEQYF.